The T cell receptor (beta chain) under discussion was sequenced for a study of CD8 T cells in seronegative destructive rheumatoid arthritis (dated by TCRdb to the early 2020s). For the wider study: At the time of sampling, seven of the eight CND-RA patients were on biological drugs. Peripheral CD8+ TCRbeta repertoires of CCP-negative destructive rheumatoid arthritis (CND-RA) patients were compared with newly diagnosed seropositive RA, seronegative RA and healthy controls. The seropositive RA, seronegative RA and healthy control comparison cohorts were taken from a previously published TCRbeta dataset and were not newly sequenced.

Overall study outcomes, separate from this receptor: CND-RA patients appeared to carry a distinct set of enriched public clonotypes, which the authors read as support for a separate disease subset. Compared with controls and other RA subtypes, CND-RA repertoires contained more CMV-reactive and fewer influenza A-reactive CD8+ TCRbeta sequences. After adjusting for age, CND-RA patients appeared to have less diverse, more clonal CD8+ TCRbeta repertoires than other RA subtypes. Without diagnostic samples, TCR repertoire differences may partly reflect poor disease control over the years rather than being present at onset. The study acknowledged the small size of the CND-RA cohort as a limitation. Across the roughly 100,000 clonotypes tested, no public clonotype enrichment remained significant after Benjamini-Hochberg correction.

About this clone: Its antigen remains undetermined. Base qualities are not recorded, but no much larger clone differs from it by a single base.

A negative result on the clinical CCP2 antibody test was shown by CND-RA patients, and progression of joint destruction was observed despite active therapy. Every CND-RA patient showed typical joint destruction in the wrists and ankles and had failed conventional anti-rheumatic therapy. Sampling of CND-RA patients was performed not at diagnosis but after long disease histories, which spanned decades in several cases. Roughly 50 millilitres of EDTA-anticoagulated peripheral blood were drawn from each patient. Ficoll-Paque PLUS density gradient separation was used to isolate peripheral blood mononuclear cells. AutoMACS magnetic bead positive selection was used to isolate CD8+ cells from fresh or cryopreserved PBMCs, and flow cytometry was used to check purity. Genomic DNA was extracted using Nucleospin Tissue or Tissue XS kits and then quantified on a Qubit 2.0 fluorometer. The germline V gene supplies CDR1 ENHRY and CDR2 SYGVKD. The CDR3 measures 13 amino acids from cysteine to phenylalanine. Only the CDR3 portion is preserved as DNA: 39 bases, with reading frame beginning at the first base. The V and J ends are trimmed by 4 bases and 3 bases, leaving 7 bases between them.

Genomic DNA from CD8+ cells was used for TCRbeta sequencing, which was performed according to the manufacturer's instructions. TCRbeta sequencing used the immunoSEQ assay and was run at a genomics technology centre in Finland. Under the source paper's analysis protocol: Clonotype tables from the immunoSEQ preprocessing pipeline were converted to VDJtools format, and non-productive clonotypes were removed. Samples below 10,000 reads were excluded and the rest subsampled to 10,000 reads; most of the eight CND-RA samples passed. Using the VDJtools CalcDiversityStats function on data subsampled to 10,000 reads, the Shannon-Wiener, Simpson and clonality indices were calculated. To infer antigen specificity, non-singleton TCRbeta clonotypes were hard-matched against VDJdb, with no mismatches permitted. CDR3 sequences differing by one amino acid (Hamming distance 1) were grouped into clusters with potentially shared antigen targets. Group enrichment of public clonotypes was tested with one-sided Fisher's exact tests after groups were resampled to six samples, with the procedure repeated ten times. This immuneACCESS table, as held by TCRdb, lists in-frame sequences with V and J called but not all clones. Of the missing ones, under half trace to an unresolved V gene in checked studies; the others have no known cause. That table gives V, J and clone size, and the DNA gave D and trimming. Present in this sample are more than 10,000 clones, over 80% of which were seen just once. The top ten hold approximately 26% of the sample.

The rearrangement combines TRBV10-3 with TRBJ2-1, with the D gene not clear enough to name. Specimen: CD8+ T cells from blood. This receptor was taken from a woman aged 30-55 years with seronegative destructive rheumatoid arthritis. The nucleotide sequence is given as TGTGCCATCAGTGGTGGCAGCTACAATGAGCAGTTCTTC. The resulting protein is CAISGGSYNEQFF.